This TCR beta chain was retrieved from a study of T cell repertoires in cytomegalovirus infection. About this clonotype: Its specificity is not known.

TCRdb reanalysed the reads using MiXCR and keeps one entry per CDR3 protein. The data show 830,000 or so distinct CDR3 sequences, approximately 29% seen once. The trim removed 2 bases at V and 3 bases at J, leaving 7 bases unmatched. The CDR3 has 14 amino acids. Germline lookup yields CDR1 SQVTM and CDR2 ANQGSEA. The sample was cultured CD8+ T cells from PBMCs, taken from culture after CMV antigen stimulation. The TCR was taken from a human donor in good health (CMV status not recorded). Some clones in this sample may be carry-over from other donors' samples. The rearrangement uses TRBV29-1 and TRBJ2-7, with 7 bases matching TRBD1. This CDR3 reads CSVEYVQGNYEQYF. CDR3 nucleotides: TGCAGCGTTGAATACGTACAGGGGAACTACGAGCAGTACTTC.